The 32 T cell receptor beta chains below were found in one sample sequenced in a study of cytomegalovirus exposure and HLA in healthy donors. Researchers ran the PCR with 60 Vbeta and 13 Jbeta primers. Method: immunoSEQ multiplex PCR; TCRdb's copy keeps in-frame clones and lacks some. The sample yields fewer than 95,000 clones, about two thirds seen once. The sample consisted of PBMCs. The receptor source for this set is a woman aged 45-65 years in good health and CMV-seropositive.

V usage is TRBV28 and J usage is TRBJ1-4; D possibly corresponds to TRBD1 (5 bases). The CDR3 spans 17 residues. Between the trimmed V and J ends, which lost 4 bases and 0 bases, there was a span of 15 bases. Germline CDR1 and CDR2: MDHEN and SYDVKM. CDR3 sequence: CASSSPTATPTNEKLFF. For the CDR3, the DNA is TGTGCCAGCAGTTCCCCGACAGCTACTCCAACTAATGAAAAACTGTTTTTT.

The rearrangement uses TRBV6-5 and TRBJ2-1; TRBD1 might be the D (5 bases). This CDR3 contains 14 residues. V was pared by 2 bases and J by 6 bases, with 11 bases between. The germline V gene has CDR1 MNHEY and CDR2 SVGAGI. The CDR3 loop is CASSYVGLGNEQFF. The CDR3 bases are TGTGCCAGCAGTTACGTGGGGCTGGGCAATGAGCAGTTCTTC.

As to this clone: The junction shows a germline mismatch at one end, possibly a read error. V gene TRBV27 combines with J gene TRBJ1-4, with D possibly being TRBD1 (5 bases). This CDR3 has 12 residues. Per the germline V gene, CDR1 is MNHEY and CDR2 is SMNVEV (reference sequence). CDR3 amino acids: CASSLRVKPGGF. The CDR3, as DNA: TGTGCCAGCAGTTTAAGGGTCAAACCCGGGGGTTTT.

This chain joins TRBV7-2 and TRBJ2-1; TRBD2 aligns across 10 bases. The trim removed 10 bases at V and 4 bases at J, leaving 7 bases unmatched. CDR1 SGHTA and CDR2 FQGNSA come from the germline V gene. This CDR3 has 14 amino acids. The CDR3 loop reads CAISGTSDYNEQFF. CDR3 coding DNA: TGTGCCATCTCCGGGACTAGCGATTACAATGAGCAGTTCTTC.

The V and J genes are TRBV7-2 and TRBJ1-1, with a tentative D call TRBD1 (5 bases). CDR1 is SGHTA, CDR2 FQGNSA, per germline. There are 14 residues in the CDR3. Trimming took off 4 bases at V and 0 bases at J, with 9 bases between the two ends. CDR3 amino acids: CASSSRQLNTEAFF. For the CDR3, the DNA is TGTGCCAGCAGCTCTCGACAGCTGAACACTGAAGCTTTCTTT.

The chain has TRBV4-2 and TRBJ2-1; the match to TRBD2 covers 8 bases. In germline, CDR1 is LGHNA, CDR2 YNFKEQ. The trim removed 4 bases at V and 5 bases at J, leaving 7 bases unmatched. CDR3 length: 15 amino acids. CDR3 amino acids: CASSLRSGEDNEQFF. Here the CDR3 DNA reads TGTGCCAGCAGCCTTCGTAGCGGGGAGGACAATGAGCAGTTCTTC.

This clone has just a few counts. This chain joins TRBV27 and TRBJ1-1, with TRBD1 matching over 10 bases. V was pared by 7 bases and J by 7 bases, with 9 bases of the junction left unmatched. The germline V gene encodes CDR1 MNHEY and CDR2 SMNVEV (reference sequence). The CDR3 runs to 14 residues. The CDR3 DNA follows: TGTGCCAGCAATTCTCCGGACAGGGGGGATGAAGCTTTCTTT. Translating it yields CASNSPDRGDEAFF.

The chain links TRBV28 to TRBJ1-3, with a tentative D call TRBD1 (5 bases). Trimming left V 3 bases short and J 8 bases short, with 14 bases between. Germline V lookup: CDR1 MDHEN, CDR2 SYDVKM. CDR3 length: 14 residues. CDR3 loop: CASSFGGSSDTIYF. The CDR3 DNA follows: TGTGCCAGCAGTTTCGGGGGATCCTCGGACACCATATATTTT.

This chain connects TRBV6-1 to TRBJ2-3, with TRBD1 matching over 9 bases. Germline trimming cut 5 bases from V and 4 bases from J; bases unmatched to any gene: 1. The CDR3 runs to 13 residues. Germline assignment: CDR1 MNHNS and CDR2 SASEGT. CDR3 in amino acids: CASSRDRADTQYF. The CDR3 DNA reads TGTGCCAGCAGTCGGGACAGGGCAGATACGCAGTATTTT.

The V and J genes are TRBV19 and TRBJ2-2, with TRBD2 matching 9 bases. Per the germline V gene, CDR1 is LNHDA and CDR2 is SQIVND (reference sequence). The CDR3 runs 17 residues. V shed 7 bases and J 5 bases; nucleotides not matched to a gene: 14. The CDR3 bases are TGTGCCAGTACCCCACCCCTGCTAGCGGGGCAAACCGGGGAGCTGTTTTTT. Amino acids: CASTPPLLAGQTGELFF.

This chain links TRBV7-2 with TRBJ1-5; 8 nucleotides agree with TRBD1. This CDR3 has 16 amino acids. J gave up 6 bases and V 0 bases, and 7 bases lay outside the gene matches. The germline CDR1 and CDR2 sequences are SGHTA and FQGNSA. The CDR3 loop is CASSLAGTGLGQPQHF. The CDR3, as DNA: TGTGCCAGCAGCTTAGCCGGGACAGGTTTAGGTCAGCCCCAGCATTTT.

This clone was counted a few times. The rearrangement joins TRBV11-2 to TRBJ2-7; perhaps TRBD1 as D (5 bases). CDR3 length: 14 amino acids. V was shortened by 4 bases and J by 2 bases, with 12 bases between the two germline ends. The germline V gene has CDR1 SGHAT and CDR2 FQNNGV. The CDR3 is CASSYYLGPYEQYF. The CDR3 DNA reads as TGTGCCAGCAGCTACTACCTGGGGCCCTACGAGCAGTACTTC. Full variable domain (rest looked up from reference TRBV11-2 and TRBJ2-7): EAGVAQSPRYKIIEKRQSVAFWCNPISGHATLYWYQQILGQGPKLLIQFQNNGVVDDSQLPKDRFSAERLKGVDSTLKIQPAKLEDSAVYLCASSYYLGPYEQYFGPGTRLTVT.

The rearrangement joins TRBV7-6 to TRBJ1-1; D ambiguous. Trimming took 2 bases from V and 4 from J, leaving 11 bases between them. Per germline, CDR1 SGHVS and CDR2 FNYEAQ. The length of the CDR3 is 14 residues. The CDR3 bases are TGTGCCAGCAGCTTAAGCGAGGGCGGCACTGAAGCTTTCTTT. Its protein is CASSLSEGGTEAFF.

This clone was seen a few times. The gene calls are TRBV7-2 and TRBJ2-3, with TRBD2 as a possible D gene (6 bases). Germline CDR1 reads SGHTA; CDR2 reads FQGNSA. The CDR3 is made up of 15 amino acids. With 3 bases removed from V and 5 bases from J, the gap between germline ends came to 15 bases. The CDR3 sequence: CASSFYSPGGDTQYF. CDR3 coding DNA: TGTGCCAGCAGCTTTTACTCCCCCGGGGGAGATACGCAGTATTTT.

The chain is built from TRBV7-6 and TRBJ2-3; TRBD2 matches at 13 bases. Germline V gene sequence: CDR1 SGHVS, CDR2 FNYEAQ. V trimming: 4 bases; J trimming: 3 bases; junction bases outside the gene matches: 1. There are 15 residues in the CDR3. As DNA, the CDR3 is TGTGCCAGCAGCTCGACTAGCGGGGGGACAGATACGCAGTATTTT. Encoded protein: CASSSTSGGTDTQYF.

CDR3 loop: CASSPWTGGYEQYF. CDR3 DNA sequence: TGTGCCAGCAGTCCCTGGACAGGGGGCTACGAGCAGTACTTC. The chain recombines TRBV2 with TRBJ2-7; 10 nucleotides agree with TRBD1. Germline V gene sequence: CDR1 SNHLY, CDR2 FYNNEI. With V trimmed by 5 bases and J by 3 bases, 4 bases remained unmatched. The CDR3 contains 14 residues.

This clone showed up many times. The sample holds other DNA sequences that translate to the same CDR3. Here the CDR3 reads CASSLSGERQPQHF. DNA of the CDR3: TGTGCCAGCAGTTTATCCGGGGAAAGGCAGCCCCAGCATTTT. The genes are TRBV28 and TRBJ1-5; D not resolved. Trimming cost V 1 base and J 7 bases, with 11 bases left between them. Germline V gene sequence: CDR1 MDHEN, CDR2 SYDVKM. The CDR3 loop spans 14 amino acids.

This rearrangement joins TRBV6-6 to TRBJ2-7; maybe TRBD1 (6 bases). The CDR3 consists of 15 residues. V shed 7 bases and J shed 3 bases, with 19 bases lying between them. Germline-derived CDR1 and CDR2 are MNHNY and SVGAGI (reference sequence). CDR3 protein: CASTDSGGGLYEQYF. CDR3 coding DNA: TGTGCCAGCACCGACTCAGGTGGGGGCCTCTACGAGCAGTACTTC.

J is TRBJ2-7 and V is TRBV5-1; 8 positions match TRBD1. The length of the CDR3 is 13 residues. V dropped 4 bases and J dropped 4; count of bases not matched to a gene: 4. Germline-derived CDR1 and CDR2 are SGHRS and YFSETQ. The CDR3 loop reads CASSTGTGYEQYF. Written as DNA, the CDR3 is TGCGCCAGCAGCACCGGGACAGGTTACGAGCAGTACTTC. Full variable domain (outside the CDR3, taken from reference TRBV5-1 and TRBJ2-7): KAGVTQTPRYLIKTRGQQVTLSCSPISGHRSVSWYQQTPGQGLQFLFEYFSETQRNKGNFPGRFSGRQFSNSRSEMNVSTLELGDSALYLCASSTGTGYEQYFGPGTRLTVT.

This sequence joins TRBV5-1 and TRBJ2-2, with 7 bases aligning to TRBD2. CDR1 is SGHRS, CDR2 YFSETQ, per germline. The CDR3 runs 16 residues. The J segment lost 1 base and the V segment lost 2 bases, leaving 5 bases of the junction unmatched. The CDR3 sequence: CASSFRGGGNTGELFF. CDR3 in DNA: TGCGCCAGCAGCTTCCGGGGCGGGGGGAACACCGGGGAGCTGTTTTTT.

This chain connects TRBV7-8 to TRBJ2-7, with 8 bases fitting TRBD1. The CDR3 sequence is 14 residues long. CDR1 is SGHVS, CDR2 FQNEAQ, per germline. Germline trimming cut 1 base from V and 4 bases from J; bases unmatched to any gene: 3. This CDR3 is CASSLGTGTYEQYF. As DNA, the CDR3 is TGTGCCAGCAGCTTAGGGACAGGGACTTACGAGCAGTACTTC.

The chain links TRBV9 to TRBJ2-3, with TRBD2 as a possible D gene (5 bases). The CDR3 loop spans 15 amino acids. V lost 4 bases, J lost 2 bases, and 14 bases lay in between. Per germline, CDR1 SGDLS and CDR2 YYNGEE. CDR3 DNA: TGTGCCAGCAGCTTCCCAGCGGCTCCCACAGATACGCAGTATTTT. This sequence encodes CASSFPAAPTDTQYF.

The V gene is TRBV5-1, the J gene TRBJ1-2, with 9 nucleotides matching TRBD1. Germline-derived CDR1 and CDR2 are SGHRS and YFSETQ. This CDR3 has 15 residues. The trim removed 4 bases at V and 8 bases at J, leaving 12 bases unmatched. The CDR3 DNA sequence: TGCGCCAGCAGCCCCCAGGACAGGGGAGGAGGAGGCTACACCTTC. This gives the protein CASSPQDRGGGGYTF.

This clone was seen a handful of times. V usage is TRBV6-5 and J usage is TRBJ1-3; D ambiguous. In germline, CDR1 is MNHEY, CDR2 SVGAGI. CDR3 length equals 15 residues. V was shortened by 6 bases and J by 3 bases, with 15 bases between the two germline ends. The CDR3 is CASRAPWSHGNTIYF. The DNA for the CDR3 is TGTGCCAGCAGGGCCCCTTGGTCTCATGGAAACACCATATATTTT.

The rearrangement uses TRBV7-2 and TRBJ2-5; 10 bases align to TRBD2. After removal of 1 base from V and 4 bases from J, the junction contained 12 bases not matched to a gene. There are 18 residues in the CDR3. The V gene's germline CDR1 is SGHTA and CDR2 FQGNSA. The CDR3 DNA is TGTGCCAGCAGCTTAGGGGCTAGCGGGGGTGTGAAGGGAGAGACCCAGTACTTC. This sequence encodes CASSLGASGGVKGETQYF. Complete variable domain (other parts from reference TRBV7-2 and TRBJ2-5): GAGVSQSPSNKVTEKGKDVELRCDPISGHTALYWYRQSLGQGLEFLIYFQGNSAPDKSGLPSDRFSAERTGGSVSTLTIQRTQQEDSAVYLCASSLGASGGVKGETQYFGPGTRLLVL.

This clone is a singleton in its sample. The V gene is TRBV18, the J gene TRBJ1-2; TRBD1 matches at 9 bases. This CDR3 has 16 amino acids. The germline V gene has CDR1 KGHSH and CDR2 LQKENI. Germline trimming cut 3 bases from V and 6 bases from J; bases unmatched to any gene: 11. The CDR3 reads CASSPGTGRFENGYTF. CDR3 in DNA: TGTGCCAGCTCACCCGGGACAGGGAGGTTTGAAAATGGCTACACCTTC.

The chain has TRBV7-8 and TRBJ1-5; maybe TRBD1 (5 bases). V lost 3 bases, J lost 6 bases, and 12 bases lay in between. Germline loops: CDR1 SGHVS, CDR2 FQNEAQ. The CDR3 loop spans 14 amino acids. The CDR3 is CASSLGGFFQPQHF. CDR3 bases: TGTGCCAGCAGCTTGGGGGGATTTTTTCAGCCCCAGCATTTT.

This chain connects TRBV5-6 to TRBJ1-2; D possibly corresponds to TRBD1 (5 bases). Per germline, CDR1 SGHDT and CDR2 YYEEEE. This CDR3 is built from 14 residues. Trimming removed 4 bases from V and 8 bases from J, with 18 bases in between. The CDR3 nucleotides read TGTGCCAGCAGCCTCCCAACGGTTGGGGCCGGCTACACCTTC. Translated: CASSLPTVGAGYTF.

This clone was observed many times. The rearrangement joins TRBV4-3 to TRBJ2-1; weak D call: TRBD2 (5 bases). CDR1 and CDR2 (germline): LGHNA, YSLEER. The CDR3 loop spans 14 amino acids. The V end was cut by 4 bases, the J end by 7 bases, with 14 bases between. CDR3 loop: CASSLRGLVNEQFF. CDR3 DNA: TGCGCCAGCAGCCTTAGAGGGCTAGTGAATGAGCAGTTCTTC.

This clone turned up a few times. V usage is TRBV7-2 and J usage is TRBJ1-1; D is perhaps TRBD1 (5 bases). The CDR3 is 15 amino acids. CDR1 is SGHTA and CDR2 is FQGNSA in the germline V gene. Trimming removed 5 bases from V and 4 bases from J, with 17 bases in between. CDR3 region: CASSRVRITGTEAFF. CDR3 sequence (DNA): TGTGCCAGCAGCCGCGTACGAATTACAGGCACTGAAGCTTTCTTT.

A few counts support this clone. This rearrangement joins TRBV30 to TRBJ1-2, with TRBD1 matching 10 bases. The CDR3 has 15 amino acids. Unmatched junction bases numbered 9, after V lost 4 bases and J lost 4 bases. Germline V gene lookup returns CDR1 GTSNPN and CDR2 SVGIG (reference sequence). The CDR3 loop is CAWKEPDRGVYGYTF. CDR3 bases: TGTGCCTGGAAAGAGCCGGACAGGGGGGTCTATGGCTACACCTTC.

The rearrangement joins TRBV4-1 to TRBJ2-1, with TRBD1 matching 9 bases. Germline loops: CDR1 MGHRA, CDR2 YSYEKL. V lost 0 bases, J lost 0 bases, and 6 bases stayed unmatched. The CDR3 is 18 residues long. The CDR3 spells CASSQDFPGQGSYNEQFF. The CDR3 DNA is TGCGCCAGCAGCCAAGATTTCCCGGGACAGGGCTCCTACAATGAGCAGTTCTTC.